Presented here are 26 T cell receptor beta chains from one specimen sequenced in a study of T cell changes during pregnancy in multiple sclerosis. Sequenced by immunoSEQ multiplex PCR; TCRdb stores in-frame clones only, minus some. The table lists roughly 89,000 clones, roughly 93% of them singletons. This sample comprised peripheral blood, obtained in the first trimester of pregnancy. The source is a female donor with multiple sclerosis, enrolled in a pregnancy study.

In the case of this clone: One end of the junction does not line up with germline, which may come from a read error. This chain connects TRBV7-7 to TRBJ2-1, with D possibly being TRBD2 (5 bases). Germline CDR1 reads SSHAT; CDR2 reads FNYEAQ (reference sequence). This CDR3 has 16 amino acids. In DNA form, the CDR3 reads TGTGCTAGCAGCCCTGGCGGTCGGAGGAAGAAAAATGAGCAGTTCTTC. Amino acids: CASSPGGRRKKNEQFF.

V and J are TRBV11-2 and TRBJ2-4; D may be TRBD1 (6 bases). V lost 5 bases, J lost 9 bases, and 20 bases lay in between. CDR3 length: 15 residues. The V gene's germline CDR1 is SGHAT and CDR2 FQNNGV. The CDR3 region has the DNA TGTGCCAGCAGCATCGGACAGACATCTATTGGCATTCAGTACTTC. Encoded protein: CASSIGQTSIGIQYF.

The CDR3 sequence: CASSLDLAGGTGELFF. The CDR3 nucleotides read TGTGCCAGCAGCTTAGACCTAGCGGGGGGCACCGGGGAGCTGTTTTTT. The V gene is TRBV11-3, the J gene TRBJ2-2; 11 nucleotides line up with TRBD2. V was pared by 0 bases and J by 4 bases, with 1 base of the junction left unmatched. This CDR3 has 16 amino acids. The germline gives CDR1 SGHNT, CDR2 YENEEA.

The chain couples TRBV9 to TRBJ2-1; D is uncertain. There are 14 residues in the CDR3. V was shortened by 4 bases and J by 5 bases, with 13 bases between the two germline ends. Germline values: CDR1 SGDLS, CDR2 YYNGEE. In DNA form, the CDR3 reads TGTGCCAGCAGCACTGGAGAACCTCACAATGAGCAGTTCTTC. Its protein is CASSTGEPHNEQFF.

The chain uses TRBV27 and TRBJ2-1; a possible D gene is TRBD1 (5 bases). The germline V and J ends were trimmed by 1 base and 6 bases, with 7 bases remaining between them. CDR3 length: 13 residues. Germline CDR1 MNHEY, CDR2 SMNVEV (reference sequence). In DNA, the CDR3 is TGTGCCAGCAGTTTATTCCAGGGCAATGAGCAGTTCTTC. Translating it yields CASSLFQGNEQFF.

This clone is a singleton in its sample. The V and J genes are TRBV5-1 and TRBJ1-1; D is ambiguous. The germline gives CDR1 SGHRS, CDR2 YFSETQ. The CDR3 length is 13 residues. Trimming took 0 bases from V and 2 from J, leaving 5 bases between them. CDR3 nucleotides: TGCGCCAGCAGCTTGGACAGAAACACTGAAGCTTTCTTT. This encodes CASSLDRNTEAFF.

The chain is built from TRBV14 and TRBJ2-7, with 11 bases aligning to TRBD2. CDR1 is SGHDN and CDR2 is FVKESK in the germline V gene. V dropped 5 bases and J dropped 0; count of bases not matched to a gene: 3. The CDR3 length is 15 residues. CDR3 loop: CASSYSGGASYEQYF. CDR3 DNA sequence: TGTGCCAGCAGCTATAGCGGGGGGGCCTCCTACGAGCAGTACTTC. The whole variable domain, filled in from reference TRBV14 and TRBJ2-7, reads EAGVTQFPSHSVIEKGQTVTLRCDPISGHDNLYWYRRVMGKEIKFLLHFVKESKQDESGMPNNRFLAERTGGTYSTLKVQPAELEDSGVYFCASSYSGGASYEQYFGPGTRLTVT.

The chain is built from TRBV11-2 and TRBJ2-2, with TRBD1 as a possible D gene (5 bases). Germline V gene sequence: CDR1 SGHAT, CDR2 FQNNGV. Trimming cost V 1 base and J 1 base, with 10 bases left between them. The CDR3 totals 16 residues. The CDR3 loop is CASSLGHRMNTGELFF. DNA for the CDR3: TGTGCCAGCAGCTTAGGGCACAGGATGAACACCGGGGAGCTGTTTTTT.

This chain joins TRBV9 and TRBJ1-1; 11 nucleotides agree with TRBD1. The CDR3 spans 17 residues. V dropped 3 bases and J dropped 6; count of bases not matched to a gene: 13. Germline V gene sequence: CDR1 SGDLS, CDR2 YYNGEE. Here the CDR3 reads CASSDNRDRGIYAEAFF. The CDR3 DNA follows: TGTGCCAGCAGCGATAACCGGGACAGGGGGATTTACGCTGAAGCTTTCTTT.

The genes are TRBV19 and TRBJ1-5; 10 nucleotides match TRBD1. The germline V gene has CDR1 LNHDA and CDR2 SQIVND (reference sequence). With 3 bases clipped from V and 6 bases from J, the junction kept 5 bases outside the gene matches. The CDR3 covers 15 residues. The CDR3 region is CASSIPGQGPQPQHF. CDR3 sequence (DNA): TGTGCCAGTAGTATTCCGGGACAGGGGCCTCAGCCCCAGCATTTT.

The gene calls are TRBV7-3 and TRBJ1-1; 7 positions match TRBD1. The CDR3 has 16 amino acids. Germline V gene sequence: CDR1 SGHTA, CDR2 FQGTGA. Trimming took 0 bases from V and 7 from J; bases not matched to a gene: 11. The CDR3 DNA reads as TGTGCCAGCAGCTTAACGAAGGCGGGGCACAGGGGTGAAGCTTTCTTT. This codes for CASSLTKAGHRGEAFF.

The CDR3 DNA follows: TGCAGCGGCCTCCCAGGGGCGAGGGACACTGAAGCTTTCTTT. Translated: CSGLPGARDTEAFF. The genes are TRBV29-1 and TRBJ1-1; a possible D gene is TRBD1 (6 bases). Trimming cost V 7 bases and J 3 bases, with 18 bases left between them. There are 14 residues in the CDR3. CDR1 is SQVTM and CDR2 is ANQGSEA in the germline V gene.

The gene calls are TRBV11-3 and TRBJ2-7; 8 nucleotides match TRBD1. The CDR3 totals 14 residues. Germline V gene data show CDR1 as SGHNT and CDR2 as YENEEA. The trim removed 9 bases at V and 1 base at J, leaving 8 bases unmatched. This chain's CDR3 is CASMGQAKSYEQYF. The CDR3, as DNA: TGTGCCAGTATGGGACAGGCCAAATCCTACGAGCAGTACTTC.

The gene calls are TRBV7-8 and TRBJ2-5; maybe TRBD1 (6 bases). Germline CDR1 and CDR2: SGHVS and FQNEAQ. The germline V and J ends were trimmed by 1 base and 4 bases, with 10 bases remaining between them. The CDR3 is 14 residues long. The CDR3, as DNA: TGTGCCAGCAGCTTAGGTGTAGGGGGAGAGACCCAGTACTTC. It codes for CASSLGVGGETQYF.

CDR3 in DNA: TGTGCCAGCAGTGAGAGCGGGGGGGGTACGCAGTATTTT. Its translation: CASSESGGGTQYF. V and J are TRBV2 and TRBJ2-3; 10 nucleotides line up with TRBD2. The germline gives CDR1 SNHLY, CDR2 FYNNEI. The CDR3 is made up of 13 amino acids. The V segment lost 3 bases and the J segment 8 bases; nucleotides outside the gene matches: 2.

The rearrangement joins TRBV5-6 to TRBJ2-3; 10 bases fit TRBD1. The V and J ends lost 5 bases and 3 bases, in that order; junction bases with no gene match: 9. The CDR3 has 16 residues. Germline V gene lookup returns CDR1 SGHDT and CDR2 YYEEEE. This CDR3 reads CASSGVGTGATDTQYF. The CDR3 nucleotides are TGTGCCAGCAGTGGTGTCGGGACAGGGGCAACAGATACGCAGTATTTT.

The rearrangement uses TRBV7-9 and TRBJ2-7; the match to TRBD1 covers 7 bases. J lost 3 bases, V lost 1 base, and 12 bases had no gene match. This CDR3 spans 17 amino acids. In germline, CDR1 is SEHNR, CDR2 FQNEAQ (reference sequence). The CDR3 DNA follows: TGTGCCAGCAGCTTAGGCGGTGTAGGGGGCAAGCTCTACGAGCAGTACTTC. It yields the protein CASSLGGVGGKLYEQYF.

The CDR3 loop is CASSVERGTSDTQYF. In DNA, the CDR3 is TGTGCCAGCAGCGTAGAACGGGGGACCTCAGATACGCAGTATTTT. This chain links TRBV9 with TRBJ2-3, with D possibly TRBD2 on 6 matching bases. The CDR3 loop spans 15 amino acids. Germline CDR1 and CDR2: SGDLS and YYNGEE. The V gene lost 0 bases and the J gene lost 4 bases, with 12 bases spanning the gap. The whole variable domain, filled in from reference TRBV9 and TRBJ2-3, reads DSGVTQTPKHLITATGQRVTLRCSPRSGDLSVYWYQQSLDQGLQFLIQYYNGEERAKGNILERFSAQQFPDLHSELNLSSLELGDSALYFCASSVERGTSDTQYFGPGTRLTVL.

This clone was observed a single time. V usage is TRBV7-6 and J usage is TRBJ1-1; D gene uncertain. CDR3 length: 14 amino acids. The ends were cut back, 5 bases at V and 1 base at J, with 11 bases in the middle. CDR1 SGHVS and CDR2 FNYEAQ come from the germline V gene. The CDR3 sequence is CASSPGGPNTEAFF. CDR3 nucleotide sequence: TGTGCCAGCAGCCCAGGTGGCCCGAACACTGAAGCTTTCTTT.

The gene calls are TRBV9 and TRBJ2-3; TRBD2 might be the D (5 bases). The CDR3 sequence is 15 residues long. CDR1 SGDLS and CDR2 YYNGEE come from the germline V gene. The V gene lost 0 bases and the J gene lost 0 bases, with 8 bases spanning the gap. The CDR3 DNA is TGTGCCAGCAGCGTAGCCATAGCGAGCACAGATACGCAGTATTTT. Translation gives CASSVAIASTDTQYF.

J is TRBJ2-1 and V is TRBV11-2; 15 bases match TRBD2. V gave up 4 bases and J gave up 9 bases; unmatched junction bases: 7. The CDR3 length is 16 residues. Looked up from germline, CDR1 is SGHAT and CDR2 is FQNNGV. CDR3 region: CASSSGLAGGSGEQFF. The DNA of the CDR3 is TGTGCCAGCAGCTCCGGACTAGCGGGGGGGAGTGGTGAGCAGTTCTTC.

The genes are TRBV9 and TRBJ2-2; 15 bases are shared with TRBD2. The ends lost 7 bases at V and 5 bases at J; junction bases unmatched: 12. The CDR3 length is 18 residues. The germline CDR1 and CDR2 sequences are SGDLS and YYNGEE. Here the CDR3 DNA reads TGTGCCAGCTCACGAGGGGGACTAGCGGGGGGAGGGACCGGGGAGCTGTTTTTT. Translated: CASSRGGLAGGGTGELFF.

As to this clone: The CDR3 end shows no conserved phenylalanine or tryptophan, and so a read error is likely. The chain combines TRBV7-2 with TRBJ2-7, with 10 bases identical to TRBD1. Trimming at V came to 5 bases and at J to 1 base, leaving 2 bases not matched to a gene. Germline V CDR1 and CDR2: SGHTA, FQGNSA. CDR3 length: 14 residues. This CDR3 is CASSRTGGSYEQYP. For the CDR3, the DNA is TGTGCCAGCAGCCGGACAGGGGGTTCCTACGAGCAGTACCCC.

The chain has TRBV18 and TRBJ2-2, with 7 bases identical to TRBD2. The CDR3 consists of 16 residues. V was clipped by 2 bases and J by 5 bases; unmatched bases: 8. Germline V gives CDR1 KGHSH, CDR2 LQKENI. CDR3 sequence reads: CASSPLPGGSTGELFF. Written as DNA, the CDR3 is TGTGCCAGCTCACCATTACCCGGGGGGTCGACCGGGGAGCTGTTTTTT.

The chain is built from TRBV11-2 and TRBJ1-1; 8 bases match TRBD1. The trim removed 2 bases at V and 3 bases at J, leaving 8 bases unmatched. The CDR3 has 16 amino acids. CDR1 SGHAT and CDR2 FQNNGV come from the germline V gene. Here the CDR3 reads CASSLLSGQGYTEAFF. CDR3 DNA sequence: TGTGCCAGCAGCTTATTGAGCGGACAGGGCTACACTGAAGCTTTCTTT.

This sequence joins TRBV9 and TRBJ2-1; 8 nucleotides agree with TRBD2. The CDR3 length is 15 residues. The V gene's germline CDR1 is SGDLS and CDR2 YYNGEE. V shed 3 bases and J 5 bases; nucleotides not matched to a gene: 7. CDR3 nucleotide sequence: TGTGCCAGCAGCGGTGCCCCGGGGGGGGACAATGAGCAGTTCTTC. Its translation is CASSGAPGGDNEQFF.